What follows are 5 T cell receptor beta chains derived from one specimen sequenced in a study of blood T cell repertoires in COVID-19. Method: immunoSEQ multiplex PCR; TCRdb's copy keeps in-frame clones and lacks some. Here the sample spans approximately 170,000 clones, roughly nine tenths being singletons. The sample comprised peripheral blood. The receptors originated from a man aged 55-75 years with active or convalescent COVID-19.

Comment on this clone: Germline is not matched at one junction end, which may reflect a read error. The rearrangement joins TRBV7-6 to TRBJ1-4; unclear D gene. Per germline, CDR1 SGHVS and CDR2 FNYEAQ. This CDR3 has 17 amino acids. The CDR3 DNA sequence: TGTGCCAGCAGATTAGTTCACGATCTATACTTTTATGAAAAACTGTTTTTT. Its protein product is CASRLVHDLYFYEKLFF.

The V and J genes are TRBV6-5 and TRBJ2-7; unclear D gene. Trimming removed 0 bases from V and 5 bases from J, with 11 bases in between. Germline CDR1 reads MNHEY; CDR2 reads SVGAGI. The CDR3 loop spans 14 amino acids. In nucleotides, the CDR3 is TGTGCCAGCAGTTACTCAGCGACCGCACACGAGCAGTACTTC. Its protein product is CASSYSATAHEQYF.

For the CDR3, the DNA is TGTGCCAGCAGTATGAAGACAGATAGGCCACGGTGGTTCTTC. Translation: CASSMKTDRPRWFF. The V gene is TRBV27, the J gene TRBJ2-1; TRBD1 is a possible D gene (5 bases). The germline V gene encodes CDR1 MNHEY and CDR2 SMNVEV (reference sequence). V gave up 5 bases and J gave up 15 bases, with 23 bases separating them. CDR3 length equals 14 residues.

The chain has TRBV6-1 and TRBJ2-3; 12 bases align to TRBD2. The CDR3 has 18 residues. V shed 6 bases and J 7 bases; nucleotides not matched to a gene: 17. CDR1 and CDR2 from the germline V gene are MNHNS and SASEGT. The CDR3 is CASRESALGLAGYHTQYF. CDR3 nucleotides: TGTGCCAGCAGGGAATCGGCCCTTGGACTAGCGGGATATCATACGCAGTATTTT.

The V and J genes are TRBV7-2 and TRBJ1-2; tentatively, D is TRBD1 (6 bases). The CDR3 contains 14 residues. Trimming removed 2 bases at V and 6 bases at J, with 13 bases between. CDR1 and CDR2 (germline): SGHTA, FQGNSA. The DNA for the CDR3 is TGTGCCAGCAGCTTAAGTGACAGGAGGCATGGCTACACCTTC. Residues: CASSLSDRRHGYTF.